This T cell receptor beta chain is drawn from a study of cytomegalovirus exposure and HLA in healthy donors. Study results and caveats: As a later analysis showed, several of the most significant clusters appeared to be linked to common viral pathogens. Overall, 164 TCR beta chains were annotated as cytomegalovirus-associated.

This CDR3 has 14 amino acids. Germline assignment: CDR1 SGHRS and CDR2 YFSETQ. The ends were cut back, 4 bases at V and 3 bases at J, with 13 bases in the middle. For this clone: Its antigen is currently unknown.

The PCR made use of 60 Vbeta and 13 Jbeta primers. The method was immunoSEQ multiplex PCR; TCRdb's version includes in-frame clones alone and lacks a portion of them. Of roughly 190,000 clones in the sample, about nine tenths were seen once. Healthy bone marrow donors supplied every sample. Sequenced material: PBMCs. This sequence was found in a boy aged 2 to 10 in good health and CMV-seronegative. The chain has TRBV5-1 and TRBJ2-5; D may be TRBD1 (6 bases). CDR3 protein: CASSPMTGEETQYF. The CDR3 DNA reads TGCGCCAGCAGCCCGATGACAGGAGAAGAGACCCAGTACTTC.